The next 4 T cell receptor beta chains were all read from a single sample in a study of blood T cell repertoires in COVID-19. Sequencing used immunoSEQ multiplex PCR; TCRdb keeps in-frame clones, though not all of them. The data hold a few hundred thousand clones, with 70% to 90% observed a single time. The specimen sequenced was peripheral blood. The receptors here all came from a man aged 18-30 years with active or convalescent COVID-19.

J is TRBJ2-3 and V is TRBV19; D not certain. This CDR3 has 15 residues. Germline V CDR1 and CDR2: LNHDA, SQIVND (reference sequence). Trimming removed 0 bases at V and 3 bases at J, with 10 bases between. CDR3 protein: CASSIDPAGTDTQYF. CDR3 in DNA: TGTGCCAGTAGTATAGATCCTGCAGGAACAGATACGCAGTATTTT. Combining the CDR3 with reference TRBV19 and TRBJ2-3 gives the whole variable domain DGGITQSPKYLFRKEGQNVTLSCEQNLNHDAMYWYRQDPGQGLRLIYYSQIVNDFQKGDIAEGYSVSREKKESFPLTVTSAQKNPTAFYLCASSIDPAGTDTQYFGPGTRLTVL.

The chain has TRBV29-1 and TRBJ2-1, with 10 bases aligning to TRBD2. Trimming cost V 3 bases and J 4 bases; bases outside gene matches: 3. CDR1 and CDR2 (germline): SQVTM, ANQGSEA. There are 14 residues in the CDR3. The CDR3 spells CSVDPSGSYNEQFF. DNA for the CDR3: TGCAGCGTTGATCCTAGCGGGAGTTACAATGAGCAGTTCTTC.

This CDR3 is CASSLGLISGWSGKETQYF. In nucleotides, the CDR3 is TGTGCCAGCAGCTTAGGGCTAATTAGTGGGTGGTCCGGGAAAGAGACCCAGTACTTC. The chain employs TRBV7-8 and TRBJ2-5, with D possibly being TRBD2 (5 bases). V was trimmed by 1 base and J by 3 bases, leaving 24 bases between them. The CDR3 sequence is 19 residues long. Germline lookup yields CDR1 SGHVS and CDR2 FQNEAQ.

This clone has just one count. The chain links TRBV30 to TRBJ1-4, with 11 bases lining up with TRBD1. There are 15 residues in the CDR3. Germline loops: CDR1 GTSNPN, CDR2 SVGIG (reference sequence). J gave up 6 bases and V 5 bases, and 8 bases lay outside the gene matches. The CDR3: CAWVLPGQGDEKLFF. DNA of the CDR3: TGTGCCTGGGTCCTCCCGGGACAGGGGGATGAAAAACTGTTTTTT.